Each of the 6 T cell receptor beta chains below was sequenced from the same sample in a study of regulatory T cells in long-lasting Graves disease. Building the TCR beta libraries relied on iRepertoire HTBI primers, and CDR3 regions underwent Arm-PCR. MiXCR, applied by TCRdb to the multiplex PCR reads, yields one record per CDR3 protein. The sample records fewer than 600,000 distinct CDR3 sequences, 22% being singletons. Indicated time point: persistent/refractory GD, antithyroid drugs over 5 years with positive TRAb. RNA from PBMCs was the source of the TCR library. The sample consisted of peripheral blood mononuclear cells (PBMCs), taken when the disease was refractory, from a patient treated with antithyroid drugs. Source of these receptors: a female donor with Graves disease.

This clonotype was detected many times. This chain uses TRBV2 with TRBJ2-7; D call uncertain. Trimming took 2 bases from V and 7 from J, leaving 18 bases between them. The CDR3 covers 15 residues. The germline V gene encodes CDR1 SNHLY and CDR2 FYNNEI. The CDR3, as DNA: TGTGCCAGCAGTGAAACGGCTTCCGCTGTGAGGGAGCAGTACTTC. This codes for CASSETASAVREQYF.

Ten or more counts support this clonotype. This chain connects TRBV6-5 to TRBJ2-4; D possibly corresponds to TRBD2 (5 bases). This CDR3 is built from 15 residues. V was clipped by 4 bases and J by 3 bases, with 13 bases between them. The germline gives CDR1 MNHEY, CDR2 SVGAGI. CDR3 loop: CASSWVAGRKNIQYF. The CDR3 nucleotides read TGTGCCAGCAGTTGGGTCGCGGGCCGCAAAAACATTCAGTACTTC.

J is TRBJ1-5 and V is TRBV3-1; tentatively, D is TRBD1 (5 bases). CDR3 length: 15 amino acids. Trimming removed 0 bases at V and 4 bases at J, with 10 bases between. Germline V gene data show CDR1 as LGHDT and CDR2 as YNNKEL (reference sequence). CDR3 protein: CASSQEGTGNQPQHF. CDR3 nucleotide sequence: TGTGCCAGCAGCCAAGAAGGGACGGGGAATCAGCCCCAGCATTTT.

This clonotype appeared many times. The rearrangement uses TRBV12-3 or TRBV12-4 and TRBJ2-5; D is uncertain. This CDR3 is built from 14 residues. V was cut by 3 bases and J by 3 bases, with 11 bases left in between. CDR3 sequence reads: CASSFFTSKETQYF. For the CDR3, the DNA is TGTGCCAGCAGTTTCTTCACCTCCAAAGAGACCCAGTACTTC.

The chain links TRBV10-3 to TRBJ2-7, with D perhaps TRBD1 (5 bases). Germline assignment: CDR1 ENHRY and CDR2 SYGVKD. Trimming stripped 10 bases from V and 1 base from J, with 14 bases between. The CDR3 is 13 residues long. CDR3 protein: CASNQDNSYEQYF. CDR3 DNA sequence: TGTGCCAGCAACCAGGACAATTCCTACGAGCAGTACTTC.

In this sample, this clonotype turned up many times. The chain couples TRBV2 to TRBJ1-5, with D perhaps TRBD1 (6 bases). CDR1 and CDR2 from the germline V gene are SNHLY and FYNNEI. The V end lost 7 bases, the J end lost 0 bases, and 13 bases lay between the germline ends. This CDR3 contains 15 residues. CDR3 sequence reads: CASMAGVFSNQPQHF. The CDR3 DNA is TGTGCCAGCATGGCAGGGGTGTTTAGCAATCAGCCCCAGCATTTT.